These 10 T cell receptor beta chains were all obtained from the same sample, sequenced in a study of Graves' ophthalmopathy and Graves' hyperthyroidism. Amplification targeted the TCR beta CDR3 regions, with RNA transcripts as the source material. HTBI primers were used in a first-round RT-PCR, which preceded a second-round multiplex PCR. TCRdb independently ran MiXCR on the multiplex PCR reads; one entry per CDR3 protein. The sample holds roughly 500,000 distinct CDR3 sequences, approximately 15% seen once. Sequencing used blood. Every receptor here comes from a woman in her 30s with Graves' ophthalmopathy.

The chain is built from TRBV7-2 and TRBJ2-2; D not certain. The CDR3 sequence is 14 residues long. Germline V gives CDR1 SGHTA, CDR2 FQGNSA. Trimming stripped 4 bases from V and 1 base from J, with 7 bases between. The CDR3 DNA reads TGTGCCAGCAGCTGGGCAGGGAACACCGGGGAGCTGTTTTTT. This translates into CASSWAGNTGELFF. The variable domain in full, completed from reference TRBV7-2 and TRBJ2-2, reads GAGVSQSPSNKVTEKGKDVELRCDPISGHTALYWYRQSLGQGLEFLIYFQGNSAPDKSGLPSDRFSAERTGGSVSTLTIQRTQQEDSAVYLCASSWAGNTGELFFGEGSRLTVL.

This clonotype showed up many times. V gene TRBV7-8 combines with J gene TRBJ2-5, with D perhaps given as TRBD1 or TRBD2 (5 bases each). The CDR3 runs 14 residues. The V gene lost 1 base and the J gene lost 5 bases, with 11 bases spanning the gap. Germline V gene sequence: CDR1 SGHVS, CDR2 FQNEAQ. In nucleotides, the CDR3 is TGTGCCAGCAGCTTAGTACGGGGCAGGGAGACCCAGTACTTC. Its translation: CASSLVRGRETQYF.

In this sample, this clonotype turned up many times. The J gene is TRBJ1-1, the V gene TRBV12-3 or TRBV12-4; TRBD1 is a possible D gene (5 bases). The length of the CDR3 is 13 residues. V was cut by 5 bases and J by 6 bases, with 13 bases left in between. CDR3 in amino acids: CASSPGGRPEAFF. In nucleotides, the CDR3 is TGTGCCAGCAGTCCGGGGGGGAGGCCTGAAGCTTTCTTT.

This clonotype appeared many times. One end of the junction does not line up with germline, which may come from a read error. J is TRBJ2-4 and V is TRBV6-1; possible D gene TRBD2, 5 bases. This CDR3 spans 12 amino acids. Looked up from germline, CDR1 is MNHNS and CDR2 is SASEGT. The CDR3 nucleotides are TGTGCCAGCCTGGACGAGGGAAACATTAAGTACTTC. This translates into CASLDEGNIKYF.

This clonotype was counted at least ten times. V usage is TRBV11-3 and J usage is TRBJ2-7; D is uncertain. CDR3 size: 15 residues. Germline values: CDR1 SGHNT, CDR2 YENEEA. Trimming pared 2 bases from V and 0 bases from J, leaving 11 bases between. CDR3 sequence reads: CASSLRPGASYEQYF. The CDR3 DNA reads TGTGCCAGCAGCTTACGGCCAGGAGCCTCCTACGAGCAGTACTTC.

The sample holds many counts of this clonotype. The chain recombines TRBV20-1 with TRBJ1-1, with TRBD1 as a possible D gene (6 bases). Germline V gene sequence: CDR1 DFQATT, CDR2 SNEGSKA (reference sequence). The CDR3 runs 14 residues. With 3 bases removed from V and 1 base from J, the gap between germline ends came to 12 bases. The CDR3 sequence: CSASFFRGNTEAFF. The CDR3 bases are TGCAGTGCTAGTTTCTTCAGGGGGAACACTGAAGCTTTCTTT.

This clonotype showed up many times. The CDR3 DNA sequence: TGCAGCGTTGAACGGTACAGGCTTATATACGAGCAGTACTTC. Its translation is CSVERYRLIYEQYF. This rearrangement joins TRBV29-1 to TRBJ2-7, with D possibly matching TRBD1 (5 bases). Germline V gene lookup returns CDR1 SQVTM and CDR2 ANQGSEA. V dropped 2 bases and J dropped 4 bases, with 15 bases sitting between them. The CDR3 contains 14 residues.

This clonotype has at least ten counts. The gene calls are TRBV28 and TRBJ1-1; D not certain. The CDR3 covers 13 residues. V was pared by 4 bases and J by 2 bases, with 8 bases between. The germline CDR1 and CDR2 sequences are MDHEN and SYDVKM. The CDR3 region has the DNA TGTGCCAGCAGTTCCAGATATAACACTGAAGCTTTCTTT. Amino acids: CASSSRYNTEAFF.

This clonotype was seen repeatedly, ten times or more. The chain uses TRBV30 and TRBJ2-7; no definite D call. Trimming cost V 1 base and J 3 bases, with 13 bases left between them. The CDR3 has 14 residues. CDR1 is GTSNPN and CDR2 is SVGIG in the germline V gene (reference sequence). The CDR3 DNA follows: TGTGCCTGGAGTGGGATAACCTTGCTCTACGAGCAGTACTTC. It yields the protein CAWSGITLLYEQYF.

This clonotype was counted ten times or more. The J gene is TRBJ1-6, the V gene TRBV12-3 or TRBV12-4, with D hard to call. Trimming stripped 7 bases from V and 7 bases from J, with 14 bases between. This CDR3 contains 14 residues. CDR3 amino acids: CASNFETPNSPLHF. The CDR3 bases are TGTGCCAGCAATTTCGAGACTCCAAATTCACCCCTCCACTTT.